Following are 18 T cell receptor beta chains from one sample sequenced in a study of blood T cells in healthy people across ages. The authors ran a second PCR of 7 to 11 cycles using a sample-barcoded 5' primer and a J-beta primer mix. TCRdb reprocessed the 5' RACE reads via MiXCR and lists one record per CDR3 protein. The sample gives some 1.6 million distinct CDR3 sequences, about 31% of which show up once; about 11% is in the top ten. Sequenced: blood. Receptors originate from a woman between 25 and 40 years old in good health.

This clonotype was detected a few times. The CDR3 region has the DNA TGCGCCAGCTCTGAGACTAGCGGGAGAAACGAGCAGTACTTC. It codes for CASSETSGRNEQYF. V and J are TRBV10-1 and TRBJ2-7; 12 nucleotides line up with TRBD2. CDR1 and CDR2 from the germline V gene are WNHNN and SYGVQD (reference sequence). Trimming at V came to 8 bases and at J to 5 bases, leaving 7 bases not matched to a gene. The CDR3 runs 14 residues.

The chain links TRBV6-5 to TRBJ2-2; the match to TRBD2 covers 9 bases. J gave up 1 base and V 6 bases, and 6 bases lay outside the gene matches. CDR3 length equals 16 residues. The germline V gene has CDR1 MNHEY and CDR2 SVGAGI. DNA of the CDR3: TGTGCCAGCAGCTACCTAGCGGGACTGAACACCGGGGAGCTGTTTTTT. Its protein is CASSYLAGLNTGELFF.

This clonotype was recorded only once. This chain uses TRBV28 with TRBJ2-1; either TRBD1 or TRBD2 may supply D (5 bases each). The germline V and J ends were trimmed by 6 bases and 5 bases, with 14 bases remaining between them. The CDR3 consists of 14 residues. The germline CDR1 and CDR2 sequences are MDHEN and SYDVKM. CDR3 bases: TGTGCCAGCAGCCCCGGATGGGGGAACAATGAGCAGTTCTTC. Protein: CASSPGWGNNEQFF.

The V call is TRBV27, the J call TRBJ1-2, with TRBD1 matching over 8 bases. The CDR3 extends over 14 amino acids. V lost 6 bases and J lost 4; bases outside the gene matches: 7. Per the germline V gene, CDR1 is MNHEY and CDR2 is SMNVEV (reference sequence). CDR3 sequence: CASSYRDRGYGYTF. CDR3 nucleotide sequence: TGTGCCAGCAGCTACCGAGACAGGGGCTATGGCTACACCTTC.

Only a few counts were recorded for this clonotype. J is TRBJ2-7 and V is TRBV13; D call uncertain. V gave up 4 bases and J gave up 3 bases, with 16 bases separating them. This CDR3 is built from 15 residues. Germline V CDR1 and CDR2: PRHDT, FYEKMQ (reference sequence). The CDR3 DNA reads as TGTGCCAGCAGCTCACAAAGCACGGGCATCTACGAGCAGTACTTC. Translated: CASSSQSTGIYEQYF.

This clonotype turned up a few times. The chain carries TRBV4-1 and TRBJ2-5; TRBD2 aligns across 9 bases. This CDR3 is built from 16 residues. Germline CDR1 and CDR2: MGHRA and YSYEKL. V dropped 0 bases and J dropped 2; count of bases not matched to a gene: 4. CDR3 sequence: CASSQEGGRAQETQYF. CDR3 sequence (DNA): TGCGCCAGCAGCCAAGAGGGCGGGAGGGCGCAAGAGACCCAGTACTTC.

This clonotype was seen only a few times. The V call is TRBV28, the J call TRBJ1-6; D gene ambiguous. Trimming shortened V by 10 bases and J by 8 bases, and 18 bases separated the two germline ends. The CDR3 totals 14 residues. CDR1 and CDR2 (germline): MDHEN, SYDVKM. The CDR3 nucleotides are TGTGCCACAACTAGTTGGGTTGGGTATTCACCCCTCCACTTT. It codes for CATTSWVGYSPLHF. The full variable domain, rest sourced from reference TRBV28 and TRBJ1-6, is DVKVTQSSRYLVKRTGEKVFLECVQDMDHENMFWYRQDPGLGLRLIYFSYDVKMKEKGDIPEGYSVSREKKERFSLILESASTNQTSMYLCATTSWVGYSPLHFGNGTRLTVT.

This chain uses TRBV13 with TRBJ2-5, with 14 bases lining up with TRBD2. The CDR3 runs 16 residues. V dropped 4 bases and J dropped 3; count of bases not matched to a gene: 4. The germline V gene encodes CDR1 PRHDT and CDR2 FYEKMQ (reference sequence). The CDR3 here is CASSSWTSGGKETQYF. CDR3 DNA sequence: TGTGCCAGCAGCTCCTGGACTAGCGGGGGGAAAGAGACCCAGTACTTC. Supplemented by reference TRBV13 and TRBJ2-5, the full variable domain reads AAGVIQSPRHLIKEKRETATLKCYPIPRHDTVYWYQQGPGQDPQFLISFYEKMQSDKGSIPDRFSAQQFSDYHSELNMSSLELGDSALYFCASSSWTSGGKETQYFGPGTRLLVL.

The CDR3 sequence is CASNHGTEAFF. The CDR3 bases are TGTGCCAGCAATCATGGCACTGAAGCTTTCTTT. The chain is built from TRBV6-2 or TRBV6-3 and TRBJ1-1, with D unclear. This CDR3 has 11 amino acids. Germline CDR1 and CDR2: MNHEY and SVGEGT. Trimming took 7 bases from V and 4 from J, leaving 7 bases between them.

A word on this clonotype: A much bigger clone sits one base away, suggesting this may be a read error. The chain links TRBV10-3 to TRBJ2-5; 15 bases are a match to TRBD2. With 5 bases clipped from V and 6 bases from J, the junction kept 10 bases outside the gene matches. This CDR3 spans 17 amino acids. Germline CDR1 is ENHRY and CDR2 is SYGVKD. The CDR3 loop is CAISPRLGLAGGKTQYF. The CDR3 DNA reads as TGTGCCATCAGTCCTCGCCTCGGACTAGCGGGGGGGAAGACCCAGTACTTC.

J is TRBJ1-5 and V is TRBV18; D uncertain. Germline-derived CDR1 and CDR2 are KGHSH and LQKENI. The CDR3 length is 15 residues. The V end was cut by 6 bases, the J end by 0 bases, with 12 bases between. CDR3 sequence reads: CASSPAQISNQPQHF. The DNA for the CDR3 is TGTGCCAGCTCCCCGGCACAGATTAGCAATCAGCCCCAGCATTTT.

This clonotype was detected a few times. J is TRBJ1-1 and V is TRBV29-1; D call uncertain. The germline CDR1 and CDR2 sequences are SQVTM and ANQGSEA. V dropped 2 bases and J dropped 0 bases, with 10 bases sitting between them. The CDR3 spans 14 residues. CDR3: CSVEWRQLNTEAFF. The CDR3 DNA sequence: TGCAGCGTTGAATGGCGGCAACTGAACACTGAAGCTTTCTTT. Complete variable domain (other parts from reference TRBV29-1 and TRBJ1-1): SAVISQKPSRDICQRGTSLTIQCQVDSQVTMMFWYRQQPGQSLTLIATANQGSEATYESGFVIDKFPISRPNLTFSTLTVSNMSPEDSSIYLCSVEWRQLNTEAFFGQGTRLTVV.

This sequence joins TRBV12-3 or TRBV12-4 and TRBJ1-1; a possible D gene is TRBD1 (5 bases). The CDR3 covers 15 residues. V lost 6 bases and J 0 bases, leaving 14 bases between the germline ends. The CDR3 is CASRGVPDMNTEAFF. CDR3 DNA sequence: TGTGCCAGCAGGGGGGTGCCCGACATGAACACTGAAGCTTTCTTT.

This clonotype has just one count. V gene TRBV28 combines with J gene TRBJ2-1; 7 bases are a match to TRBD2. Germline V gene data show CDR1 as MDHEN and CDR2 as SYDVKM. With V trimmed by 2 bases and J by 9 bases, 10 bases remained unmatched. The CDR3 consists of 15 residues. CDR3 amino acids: CASSLPSPGGSEQFF. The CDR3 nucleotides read TGTGCCAGCAGTTTACCCTCCCCGGGGGGAAGTGAGCAGTTCTTC.

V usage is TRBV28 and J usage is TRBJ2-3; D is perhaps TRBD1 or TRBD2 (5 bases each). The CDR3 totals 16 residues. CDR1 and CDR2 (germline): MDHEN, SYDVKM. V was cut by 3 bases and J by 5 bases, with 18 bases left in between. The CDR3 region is CASSLFGTQRGDTQYF. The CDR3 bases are TGTGCCAGCAGTTTGTTCGGGACCCAACGCGGAGATACGCAGTATTTT.

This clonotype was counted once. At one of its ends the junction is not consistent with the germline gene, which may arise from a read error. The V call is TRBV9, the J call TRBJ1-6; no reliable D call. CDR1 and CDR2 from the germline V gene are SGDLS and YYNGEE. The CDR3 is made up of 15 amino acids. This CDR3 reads CASSVEGNDNSPRHF. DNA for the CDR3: TGTGCCAGCAGCGTAGAGGGTAATGATAATTCACCCCGCCACTTT.

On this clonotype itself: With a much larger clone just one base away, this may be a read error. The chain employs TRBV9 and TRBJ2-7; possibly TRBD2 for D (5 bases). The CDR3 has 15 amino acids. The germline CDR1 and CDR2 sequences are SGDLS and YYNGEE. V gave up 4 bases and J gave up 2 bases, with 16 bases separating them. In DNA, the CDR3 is TGTGCCAGCAGCCCAACTGGCGGACTTCCCTACGAGCAGTACTTC. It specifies CASSPTGGLPYEQYF.

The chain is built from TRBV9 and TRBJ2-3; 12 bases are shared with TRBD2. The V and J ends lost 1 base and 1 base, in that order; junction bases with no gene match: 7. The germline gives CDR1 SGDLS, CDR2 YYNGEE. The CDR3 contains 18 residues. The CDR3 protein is CASSVPLAGGPGTDTQYF. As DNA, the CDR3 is TGTGCCAGCAGCGTACCCCTAGCGGGAGGGCCGGGCACAGATACGCAGTATTTT.